A selection of T cell receptor beta chains follows, all from one sample in a study of regulatory T cells in long-lasting Graves disease. TCRdb fed the multiplex PCR reads into MiXCR, producing one record per CDR3 protein. The table records about 620,000 distinct CDR3 sequences, roughly 15% of them present only once. In addition, the sample was reused for a study of T cells in Graves' hyperthyroidism and ophthalmopathy.

The source material was peripheral blood mononuclear cells (PBMCs), sampled at new diagnosis, from a patient treated with antithyroid drugs. These receptors were taken from a woman aged 25 to 39 with Graves disease. CDR3s include the opening cysteine and the closing phenylalanine or tryptophan. A D gene is named only where the DNA matches it firmly. Only part of the rows carry a size: once, few, many, or a class if the clone is expanded.

>TRBV5-1|TRBJ2-1|.|many
CASSSYPDNEQFF
TGCGCCAGCAGCTCCTACCCTGACAATGAGCAGTTCTTC
>TRBV24-1|TRBJ2-1|TRBD2|many
CATSDTSGISYNEQFF
TGTGCCACCAGTGACACTAGCGGTATTTCCTACAATGAGCAGTTCTTC
>TRBV3-1|TRBJ2-1|.|.
CASSYEGRHYNEQFF
TGTGCCAGCAGCTACGAAGGGAGACATTACAATGAGCAGTTCTTC
>TRBV5-1|TRBJ2-5|.|.
CASSLREGETQYF
TGCGCCAGCAGCTTAAGGGAAGGAGAGACCCAGTACTTC
>TRBV2|TRBJ1-5|.|many
CASREQGGSDQPQHF
TGTGCCAGCAGGGAGCAAGGCGGGTCTGATCAGCCCCAGCATTTT
>TRBV24-1|TRBJ2-2|TRBD1|.
CATRGTGKAGELFF
TGTGCCACCAGGGGGACAGGGAAGGCCGGGGAGCTGTTTTTT
>TRBV20-1|TRBJ2-7|TRBD1|many
CSAREGTVSFQYF
TGCAGTGCTAGAGAGGGGACAGTCTCGTTTCAGTACTTC
>TRBV19|TRBJ2-3|TRBD2|.
CASSIQRERGTQYF
TGTGCCAGTAGTATTCAGCGGGAGCGGGGTACGCAGTATTTT
>TRBV30|TRBJ1-1|.|few
CAWSDRPLDRNTEAFF
TGTGCCTGGAGTGACCGTCCCCTCGACAGGAACACTGAAGCTTTCTTT
>TRBV25-1|TRBJ1-1|.|.
CASSAPGSWNTEAFF
TGTGCCAGCAGTGCACCAGGGTCTTGGAACACTGAAGCTTTCTTT
>TRBV5-5|TRBJ1-2|.|few
CASSLGSSNYGYTF
TGTGCCAGCAGCTTGGGTAGCTCTAACTATGGCTACACCTTC
>TRBV7-2|TRBJ2-5|.|.
CASSYWQTQYF
TGTGCCAGCAGCTACTGGCAGACCCAGTACTTC
>TRBV19|TRBJ2-7|TRBD1|.
CASSSGTGYYEQYF
TGTGCCAGTAGTTCAGGGACAGGCTACTACGAGCAGTACTTC
>TRBV7-2|TRBJ2-1|TRBD1|many
CASSPPGTGFGEQFF
TGTGCCAGCAGCCCCCCCGGGACAGGGTTCGGTGAGCAGTTCTTC
>TRBV3-1|TRBJ2-1|TRBD2|.
CASRTTSGSPNEQFF
TGTGCCAGCAGAACGACTAGCGGGAGTCCCAATGAGCAGTTCTTC
>TRBV28|TRBJ1-6|.|.
CASSLMDSSNSPLHF
TGTGCCAGCAGTTTAATGGATTCAAGTAATTCACCCCTCCACTTT
>TRBV10-1|TRBJ2-1|TRBD1|.
CASRGQGNEQFF
TGCGCCAGCAGGGGACAGGGAAATGAGCAGTTCTTC
>TRBV6-1|TRBJ2-1|TRBD2|.
CASSEGLAVNEQFF
TGTGCCAGCAGTGAGGGACTAGCGGTAAATGAGCAGTTCTTC
>TRBV19|TRBJ2-3|.|.
CASSIPRETDTQYF
TGTGCCAGTAGTATACCGCGGGAAACAGATACGCAGTATTTT
>TRBV6-1|TRBJ2-7|.|.
CASSSTVTSYEQYF
TGTGCCAGCAGCTCCACGGTGACTTCCTACGAGCAGTACTTC
>TRBV9|TRBJ1-6|.|few
CASSAWDRVSYNSPLHF
TGTGCCAGCAGCGCCTGGGACCGCGTCTCCTATAATTCACCCCTCCACTTT
>TRBV30|TRBJ1-1|TRBD1|many
CAWTGQLNTEAFF
TGTGCCTGGACGGGACAGTTGAACACTGAAGCTTTCTTT
>TRBV30|TRBJ1-3|.|.
CAWSEGPGNTIYF
TGTGCCTGGAGTGAGGGTCCTGGAAACACCATATATTTT
>TRBV7-3|TRBJ2-7|TRBD1|few
CASSRGQVNEQYF
TGTGCCAGCAGCCGGGGACAGGTTAACGAGCAGTACTTC
>TRBV27|TRBJ1-1|.|many
CASMGLAIGNTEAFF
TGTGCCAGCATGGGGTTGGCCATCGGGAACACTGAAGCTTTCTTT
>TRBV4-2|TRBJ2-1|TRBD2|.
CASSQDKTSGPNEQFF
TGTGCCAGCAGCCAAGATAAGACTAGCGGGCCGAATGAGCAGTTCTTC
>TRBV7-2|TRBJ2-3|.|many
CASKSPVYPADTQYF
TGTGCCAGCAAATCTCCAGTGTACCCCGCAGATACGCAGTATTTT
>TRBV15|TRBJ1-2|.|few
CATSSRSRRVGYGYTF
TGTGCCACCAGCAGCCGCTCGCGGAGGGTCGGCTATGGCTACACCTTC
>TRBV18|TRBJ1-3|.|.
CASSPPPVRSGNTIYF
TGTGCCAGCTCACCACCGCCAGTGAGGTCTGGAAACACCATATATTTT
>TRBV28|TRBJ1-6|.|many
CASSRTARGSPLHF
TGTGCCAGCAGCCGGACGGCAAGAGGATCACCCCTCCACTTT
>TRBV7-2|TRBJ1-5|.|many
CASSLGPGAYSNQPQHF
TGTGCCAGCAGCTTAGGTCCCGGCGCGTATAGCAATCAGCCCCAGCATTTT
>TRBV12-3/TRBV12-4|TRBJ1-4|.|.
CASSSGGTPEKLFF
TGTGCCAGCAGCTCAGGTGGAACACCTGAAAAACTGTTTTTT
>TRBV30|TRBJ1-1|.|few
CAWKAGLNTEAFF
TGTGCCTGGAAAGCAGGGTTAAACACTGAAGCTTTCTTT
>TRBV27|TRBJ2-7|TRBD1|many
CASSHTGVEQYF
TGTGCCAGCAGTCACACAGGGGTCGAGCAGTACTTC
>TRBV25-1|TRBJ2-7|.|few
CASSTTSWAYYF
TGTGCCAGCAGTACCACGTCTTGGGCGTATTACTTC
>TRBV30|TRBJ2-2|TRBD1|few
CAWRGQGWGGELFF
TGTGCCTGGAGGGGACAGGGATGGGGCGGGGAGCTGTTTTTT
>TRBV30|TRBJ1-2|.|.
CAWSVKSQAVYGYTF
TGTGCCTGGAGTGTAAAAAGCCAGGCGGTCTATGGCTACACCTTC
>TRBV6-2/TRBV6-3|TRBJ2-7|TRBD1|many
CASRKTGGIYEQYF
TGTGCCAGCAGGAAGACAGGGGGCATCTACGAGCAGTACTTC
>TRBV12-3/TRBV12-4|TRBJ1-2|.|.
CASSPPLGQLGPNYGYTF
TGTGCCAGCAGTCCCCCCCTGGGTCAACTGGGGCCCAACTATGGCTACACCTTC
>TRBV28|TRBJ1-6|TRBD1|few
CASSPGDRNSPLHF
TGTGCCAGCAGTCCTGGGGACAGGAATTCACCCCTCCACTTT
>TRBV20-1|TRBJ1-1|.|.
CSARHGGANTEAFF
TGCAGTGCTAGGCATGGGGGGGCGAACACTGAAGCTTTCTTT
>TRBV2|TRBJ2-1|TRBD2|few
CASSVESLAGGYNEQFF
TGTGCCAGCAGTGTCGAGTCACTAGCGGGGGGATACAATGAGCAGTTCTTC
>TRBV7-2|TRBJ2-2|TRBD1|many
CASRPRTGGVVAGELFF
TGTGCCAGCAGACCCAGGACAGGGGGAGTGGTGGCCGGGGAGCTGTTTTTT
>TRBV10-3|TRBJ2-7|TRBD2|.
CAISESLTSGSNEQYF
TGTGCCATCAGTGAATCTTTGACTAGCGGGAGTAACGAGCAGTACTTC
>TRBV7-3|TRBJ2-2|.|.
CASSFYTSAGELFF
TGTGCCAGCAGCTTCTACACATCGGCCGGGGAGCTGTTTTTT
>TRBV24-1|TRBJ1-5|.|few
CATSGPANQPQHF
TGTGCCACCAGTGGGCCGGCCAATCAGCCCCAGCATTTT
>TRBV6-9|TRBJ1-3|TRBD1|.
CASSYQGTGTRGGGNTIYF
TGTGCCAGCAGTTACCAGGGGACAGGGACCCGGGGTGGTGGAAACACCATATATTTT
>TRBV7-9|TRBJ2-2|TRBD1|many
CASSLRVGQGNTGELFF
TGTGCCAGCAGCTTACGTGTGGGACAGGGGAACACCGGGGAGCTGTTTTTT
>TRBV28|TRBJ1-1|.|.
CASTSYGSLEAFF
TGTGCCAGCACCTCTTACGGAAGCCTGGAAGCTTTCTTT
>TRBV11-2|TRBJ2-1|.|.
CASRAAKDRLVGAGEQFF
TGTGCCAGCAGGGCGGCAAAGGACCGACTAGTCGGGGCGGGTGAGCAGTTCTTC
>TRBV10-1|TRBJ2-3|TRBD1|few
CASKWDRGGEDTQYF
TGCGCCAGCAAGTGGGACAGGGGCGGAGAAGATACGCAGTATTTT
>TRBV29-1|TRBJ1-4|.|few
CSAKTGLRFATNEKLFF
TGCAGCGCCAAAACAGGCCTGAGGTTTGCAACTAATGAAAAACTGTTTTTT
>TRBV5-6|TRBJ2-7|TRBD2|.
CASSRLTSGGTYEQYF
TGTGCCAGCAGTCGACTTACTAGCGGGGGAACCTACGAGCAGTACTTC
>TRBV7-8|TRBJ2-7|TRBD2|.
CASSLAGPSGHGQYF
TGTGCCAGCAGCTTAGCGGGCCCTAGCGGCCACGGGCAGTACTTC
>TRBV12-3/TRBV12-4|TRBJ2-4|TRBD1|many
CASSGDRGVLAKNIQYF
TGTGCCAGCAGCGGAGACAGGGGCGTCCTAGCCAAAAACATTCAGTACTTC
>TRBV20-1|TRBJ1-1|.|.
CSAKESIGRNTEAFF
TGCAGTGCAAAGGAATCCATTGGAAGGAACACTGAAGCTTTCTTT